This T cell receptor beta chain was identified in a study of response to subunit inactivated influenza vaccine. The V gene end was trimmed by 5 bases and the J gene end by 5 bases; junction bases not matched to a gene: 5. CDR3 size: 14 residues. Study-wide results and limits: With each seasonal influenza vaccination, the authors suggested, few new T cells are recruited.

Each CDR3 protein is one row after TCRdb ran MiXCR on the RT-PCR reads. Found here are fewer than 650,000 distinct CDR3 sequences, 13% of them singletons; the top ten hold around 13%. This clonotype was detected a few times. Its target is not known. The sequencing here drew on PBMCs from blood, taken roughly 46 days after vaccination. The receptor's source is a man in his fifties who received an inactivated influenza vaccine. This rearrangement joins TRBV12-3 or TRBV12-4 to TRBJ2-7, with 11 bases that match TRBD1. This CDR3 is CASSTRTGGHEQYF. DNA of the CDR3: TGTGCCAGCAGTACCAGGACAGGGGGCCACGAGCAGTACTTC.